This TCR beta chain was identified in a study of T-cell reconstitution after alpha-beta-depleted transplantation in children (dated by TCRdb to about 2016). Describing the broader study: T-cell immune reconstitution after TCRalphabeta/CD19-depleted allogeneic hematopoietic cell transplantation in children was quantitatively tracked in the study by means of TCR repertoire profiling. Results the study describes overall, beyond this receptor: The apparently early alphabetaT-cell count recovery about two months after transplant was reportedly dependent on only several hundred rapidly expanded clones derived from non-depleted graft cells. Hyperexpanded clone frequencies declined over subsequent months; after one year, T-cell counts and TCRbeta diversity were mostly attributed to newly produced T cells. The high TCRbeta diversity at day 60 in some patients was ascribed to recipient T cells and intrathymic progenitors that had survived conditioning.

The treatment or condition label here, explained by the study, means: allogeneic hematopoietic cell transplantation with graft depleted of TCRalphabeta T cells and CD19 B cells. The children who served as transplant recipients had been given grafts of TCRalphabeta/CD19-depleted allogeneic hematopoietic cells. Library construction relied on PCR. Instrument used: Illumina HiSeq 2500. TCR library preparation used molecular barcoding, with unique molecular identifiers applied to normalize quantification of the TCRbeta repertoire. The public reads were reprocessed in TCRdb via fastp at Q25 and MiXCR, keeping in-frame beta chains. Each record represents a unique CDR3 protein, reported with the most common genes and DNA among its rows. For this sample the table gives fewer than 550,000 distinct CDR3 sequences, of which approximately 10% were detected only once. The biggest ten clones account for roughly 15% of the sample.

In the germline V gene, CDR1 corresponds to MGHDK and CDR2 to SYGVNS. The CDR3 sequence holds 14 residues, the cysteine and phenylalanine included. Left in the record is the CDR3 DNA by itself, 42 bases read in frame from the first base. Trimming removed 5 bases from V and 3 bases from J, leaving 12 bases between the germline ends. This clonotype appeared a few times. Its antigen remains unidentified. Within one base of it there is no much larger clone, and no base qualities were kept. Recombination joined TRBV25-1 with TRBJ2-3, with no confidently assigned D gene. The sample consisted of PBMCs, mostly from graft donor cells, taken 180 days after TCRalphabeta/CD19-depleted stem cell transplant. The clonotype was recovered from a female patient aged 2-15 years who had a stem cell transplant for aplastic anemia, so the T cells may come from the graft donor. The CDR3 is CASSPYRITDTQYF. The base sequence is TGTGCCAGCAGTCCTTACCGGATTACAGATACGCAGTATTTT.